A selection of T cell receptor beta chains follows, all from one sample in a study of low-dose radiotherapy and immunotherapy resistance in tumors. MiXCR, run by TCRdb on the reads, gives a single entry per CDR3 protein. The repertoire holds fewer than 95,000 distinct CDR3 sequences, with 9.4% as singletons. The material was PBMCs, obtained before treatment. These receptors were taken from a male donor with prostate cancer. Each CDR3 is given with its conserved first and last residue. A D gene is named only where the DNA matches it firmly. Size is stated as once, few, many or a size class.

j_gene,len,d_gene,v_gene,abundance,CDR3nt,CDR3aa
TRBJ1-5,13,.,TRBV6-6,many,TGTGCCAGCAGTGGCCCGGGAAATCAGCCCCAGCATTTT,CASSGPGNQPQHF
TRBJ2-7,13,TRBD1,TRBV19,many,TGTGCCAGTAGTACGGCAGGGGGCTGGGAGCAGTACTTC,CASSTAGGWEQYF
TRBJ2-5,12,.,TRBV5-1,few,TGCGCCAGCAAGGACAGAGAAGAGACCCAGTACTTC,CASKDREETQYF
TRBJ2-7,14,.,TRBV28,many,TGTGCCAGCAGTTTAGGGGAAAAGGCCAGTCATCCGTACTTC,CASSLGEKASHPYF
TRBJ2-3,15,TRBD2,TRBV5-1,many,TGCGCCAGCAGCTTTAGCGGGGATAGCACAGATACGCAGTATTTT,CASSFSGDSTDTQYF
TRBJ1-1,11,.,TRBV29-1,many,TGCAGCGTTGAATCGGGCACTGAAGCTTTCTTT,CSVESGTEAFF
TRBJ2-4,15,.,TRBV28,many,TGTGCCAGCAGTTTGGGCGCCTTGGGGGCAAACATTCAGTACTTC,CASSLGALGANIQYF
TRBJ2-1,15,TRBD2,TRBV4-3,many,TGCGCCAGCAGCCTGGAGTCTAGCGGGAGTCTGGAGCAGTTCTTC,CASSLESSGSLEQFF
TRBJ1-3,15,TRBD1,TRBV15,many,TGTGCCACCAGCGGACGGGACAGCAACATAAACACCATATATTTT,CATSGRDSNINTIYF
TRBJ1-1,14,.,TRBV2,few,TGTGCCAGCACCGGACAACAGCAGAACACTGAAGCTTTCTTT,CASTGQQQNTEAFF
TRBJ1-6,14,.,TRBV7-2,many,TGTGCCAGCAGCCCCTACAGTGGGGACTCACCCCTCCACTTT,CASSPYSGDSPLHF
TRBJ2-1,16,TRBD2,TRBV2,few,TGTGCCAGCAGGGACCGGACTAGCGGGATGTACAATGAGCAGTTCTTC,CASRDRTSGMYNEQFF
TRBJ1-2,15,.,TRBV7-2,many,TGTGCCAGCAGCCCTCAGGGGCCAAATAACTATGGCTACACCTTC,CASSPQGPNNYGYTF
TRBJ2-5,16,TRBD1,TRBV5-1,few,TGCGCCAGCAGCTTGGGGCAGGGGGCCGTTCAAGAGACCCAGTACTTC,CASSLGQGAVQETQYF
TRBJ1-2,12,.,TRBV12-3/TRBV12-4,many,TGTGCCAGCAGTTTAGGGGACCGCGGCTACACCTTC,CASSLGDRGYTF
TRBJ2-1,12,.,TRBV20-1,many,TGCAGTGCTATCCCCTCCTACAATGAGCAGTTCTTC,CSAIPSYNEQFF